Each of the 12 T cell receptor beta chains below was sequenced from the same sample in a study of blood T cell repertoires in COVID-19. Assay: immunoSEQ multiplex PCR; the TCRdb copy retains only in-frame clones and omits some. The table shows 74,000 or so clones, with about 91% occurring only once. Sequencing was carried out using peripheral blood. The receptor source for this set is a man over 45 with active COVID-19.

The chain couples TRBV5-5 to TRBJ2-3; 7 bases match TRBD2. V shed 0 bases, J shed 4 bases, and the junction held 2 bases outside the gene matches. Germline assignment: CDR1 SGHKS and CDR2 YYEKEE (reference sequence). CDR3 size: 14 residues. CDR3 nucleotides: TGTGCCAGCAGCTTGGGCGGGGGTCCAGATACGCAGTATTTT. This encodes CASSLGGGPDTQYF. Using reference TRBV5-5 and TRBJ2-3 for the parts outside the CDR3, the full variable domain is DAGVTQSPTHLIKTRGQQVTLRCSPISGHKSVSWYQQVLGQGPQFIFQYYEKEERGRGNFPDRFSARQFPNYSSELNVNALLLGDSALYLCASSLGGGPDTQYFGPGTRLTVL.

This chain uses TRBV5-6 with TRBJ1-1; maybe TRBD1 (6 bases). The V end was cut by 3 bases, the J end by 5 bases, with 20 bases between. The CDR3 is made up of 16 amino acids. Germline CDR1 is SGHDT and CDR2 is YYEEEE. The CDR3 nucleotides are TGTGCCAGCAGCTCCATTATCGGGGGGCTGCATACTGAAGCTTTCTTT. It encodes CASSSIIGGLHTEAFF. Using reference TRBV5-6 and TRBJ1-1 for the parts outside the CDR3, the full variable domain is DAGVTQSPTHLIKTRGQQVTLRCSPKSGHDTVSWYQQALGQGPQFIFQYYEEEERQRGNFPDRFSGHQFPNYSSELNVNALLLGDSALYLCASSSIIGGLHTEAFFGQGTRLTVV.

The chain joins TRBV10-3 to TRBJ2-2; D may be TRBD2 (5 bases). CDR3 length equals 16 residues. Trimming shortened V by 5 bases and J by 2 bases, and 15 bases separated the two germline ends. Germline CDR1 reads ENHRY; CDR2 reads SYGVKD. DNA for the CDR3: TGTGCCATCAGTTCCTCTGCGGGCGCTAACACCGGGGAGCTGTTTTTT. Translated, it gives CAISSSAGANTGELFF.

The chain is built from TRBV7-2 and TRBJ1-2; 9 nucleotides agree with TRBD1. CDR1 and CDR2 from the germline V gene are SGHTA and FQGNSA. The CDR3 runs 16 residues. The junction had 9 bases not matched to a gene; V was cut back by 2 bases and J by 5 bases. The CDR3 DNA sequence: TGTGCCAGCAGCTTACACACAGGGGGCCTGCGGTATGGCTACACCTTC. Translated: CASSLHTGGLRYGYTF.

This rearrangement joins TRBV9 to TRBJ2-3; 14 bases fit TRBD2. J gave up 4 bases and V 4 bases, and 26 bases lay outside the gene matches. CDR1 and CDR2 (germline): SGDLS, YYNGEE. This CDR3 is built from 23 residues. The CDR3 sequence is CASSTRQEKTSGGALHDPDTQYF. DNA of the CDR3: TGTGCCAGCAGCACCCGACAGGAGAAGACTAGCGGGGGGGCCTTGCATGATCCAGATACGCAGTATTTT. Supplemented by reference TRBV9 and TRBJ2-3, the full variable domain reads DSGVTQTPKHLITATGQRVTLRCSPRSGDLSVYWYQQSLDQGLQFLIQYYNGEERAKGNILERFSAQQFPDLHSELNLSSLELGDSALYFCASSTRQEKTSGGALHDPDTQYFGPGTRLTVL.

The rearrangement joins TRBV21-1 to TRBJ2-1; TRBD2, as called in the table, went unchecked against the DNA. TRBV21-1 is a pseudogene locus. The CDR3 has 18 residues. Here the CDR3 reads CASSKALSGERRYNEQFF. CDR3 nucleotide sequence: TGTGCCAGCAGCAAAGCACTTTCCGGGGAACGTCGATACAATGAGCAGTTCTTC.

The chain is built from TRBV7-2 and TRBJ1-6; 9 nucleotides align to TRBD1. Germline CDR1 is SGHTA and CDR2 is FQGNSA. The V gene end was trimmed by 7 bases and the J gene end by 6 bases; junction bases not matched to a gene: 7. The CDR3 contains 15 residues. This chain's CDR3 is CASKETGGRNSPLHF. CDR3 nucleotide sequence: TGTGCCAGCAAAGAGACAGGGGGTCGTAATTCACCCCTCCACTTT.

The chain recombines TRBV4-1 with TRBJ2-1; 9 bases fit TRBD2. Germline CDR1 is MGHRA and CDR2 is YSYEKL. This CDR3 is built from 16 residues. The V and J ends lost 2 bases and 2 bases, in that order; junction bases with no gene match: 4. CDR3 in DNA: TGCGCCAGCAGCCAACTAGCGGGGCGCCCCTACAATGAGCAGTTCTTC. It codes for CASSQLAGRPYNEQFF.

The chain carries TRBV19 and TRBJ2-7; 7 nucleotides match TRBD1. Germline V CDR1 and CDR2: LNHDA, SQIVND (reference sequence). Trimming removed 5 bases from V and 4 bases from J; junction bases left unmatched: 8. The CDR3 is made up of 14 amino acids. The CDR3, as DNA: TGTGCCAGTAGTCTGGTCAGGGGGTCATACGAGCAGTACTTC. It encodes CASSLVRGSYEQYF. Full variable domain (missing parts from reference TRBV19 and TRBJ2-7): DGGITQSPKYLFRKEGQNVTLSCEQNLNHDAMYWYRQDPGQGLRLIYYSQIVNDFQKGDIAEGYSVSREKKESFPLTVTSAQKNPTAFYLCASSLVRGSYEQYFGPGTRLTVT.

This rearrangement joins TRBV9 to TRBJ1-2; D is ambiguous. Per the germline V gene, CDR1 is SGDLS and CDR2 is YYNGEE. The CDR3 sequence is 14 residues long. Trimming left V 4 bases short and J 5 bases short, with 15 bases between. The CDR3 sequence: CASSPRLVVYGYTF. CDR3 DNA: TGTGCCAGCAGCCCACGTCTGGTAGTGTATGGCTACACCTTC.

This rearrangement joins TRBV2 to TRBJ1-6; 7 bases map to TRBD1. Trimming at V came to 5 bases and at J to 6 bases, leaving 7 bases not matched to a gene. CDR3 length: 15 residues. CDR1 SNHLY and CDR2 FYNNEI come from the germline V gene. The CDR3 nucleotides read TGTGCCAGCAGTCGACAGGGCCCCCTTAATTCACCCCTCCACTTT. Amino acids: CASSRQGPLNSPLHF.

V and J are TRBV9 and TRBJ1-4; TRBD1 matches at 7 bases. The trim removed 3 bases at V and 7 bases at J, leaving 6 bases unmatched. The CDR3 contains 14 residues. The germline V gene encodes CDR1 SGDLS and CDR2 YYNGEE. Here the CDR3 reads CASSETGRSEKLFF. CDR3 in DNA: TGTGCCAGCAGCGAGACAGGGAGGAGTGAAAAACTGTTTTTT.